The 29 T cell receptor beta chains presented below share a single source sample, sequenced in a study of cytomegalovirus exposure and HLA in healthy donors (dated by TCRdb to 2017 to 2019). The method was the immunoSEQ multiplex PCR assay. The multiplex PCR relied on a mix of 60 forward primers for TCR Vbeta segments and 13 reverse primers for TCR Jbeta segments. TCRdb mirrors the immuneACCESS table, restricted to in-frame sequences. Some clones are absent from its copies; in checked studies, under half trace to an unresolved V gene, and the reason for the others is unknown. In this sample's table one finds tens of thousands of clones. 0.58% of the sample belongs to the ten largest clones. The sequenced sample consisted of PBMCs. The receptors were gathered from a man over 45 in good health and CMV-seronegative.

The rearrangement links TRBV2 to TRBJ1-5; no reliable D call. Per germline, CDR1 SNHLY and CDR2 FYNNEI. This CDR3 comprises 14 residues. V lost 0 bases and J 7 bases, leaving 10 bases between the germline ends. CDR3 bases: TGTGCCAGCAGTGAAGCGCTTCGGGGACAGCCCCAGCATTTT. Its translation is CASSEALRGQPQHF. The entire variable domain, with the rest obtained from reference TRBV2 and TRBJ1-5, is as follows: EPEVTQTPSHQVTQMGQEVILRCVPISNHLYFYWYRQILGQKVEFLVSFYNNEISEKSEIFDDQFSVERPDGSNFTLKIRSTKLEDSAMYFCASSEALRGQPQHFGDGTRLSIL.

The chain couples TRBV7-9 to TRBJ1-6, with TRBD1 matching 9 bases. Per germline, CDR1 SEHNR and CDR2 FQNEAQ (reference sequence). The CDR3 contains 18 residues. Trimming at V came to 2 bases and at J to 0 bases, leaving 5 bases not matched to a gene. The CDR3 region is CASSLLGQGISYNSPLHF. For the CDR3, the DNA is TGTGCCAGCAGCTTACTCGGACAGGGGATCTCCTATAATTCACCCCTCCACTTT.

This rearrangement joins TRBV18 to TRBJ2-7; D perhaps matches TRBD2 (6 bases). V dropped 4 bases and J dropped 3 bases, with 7 bases sitting between them. The germline V gene encodes CDR1 KGHSH and CDR2 LQKENI. The CDR3 length is 12 residues. CDR3 protein: CASSRGDYEQYF. DNA for the CDR3: TGTGCCAGCTCACGCGGGGACTACGAGCAGTACTTC.

The chain links TRBV6-4 to TRBJ1-6; D perhaps matches TRBD1 (6 bases). Per germline, CDR1 MRHNA and CDR2 SNTAGT. This CDR3 comprises 14 residues. The V gene lost 5 bases and the J gene lost 5 bases, with 10 bases spanning the gap. CDR3 sequence (DNA): TGTGCCAGCAGTAAGGGGGTCAATAATTCACCCCTCCACTTT. Protein product: CASSKGVNNSPLHF.

This chain connects TRBV2 to TRBJ1-5, with TRBD1 matching over 7 bases. CDR1 and CDR2 from the germline V gene are SNHLY and FYNNEI. The CDR3 length is 18 residues. V dropped 5 bases and J dropped 0; count of bases not matched to a gene: 13. This chain's CDR3 is CASSLPGQSYYSNQPQHF. CDR3 DNA: TGTGCCAGCAGTCTCCCGGGACAGAGCTATTATAGCAATCAGCCCCAGCATTTT.

The chain links TRBV27 to TRBJ2-7; 8 bases agree with TRBD1. The CDR3 is 15 amino acids. The germline gives CDR1 MNHEY, CDR2 SMNVEV (reference sequence). V shed 3 bases and J 7 bases; nucleotides not matched to a gene: 11. This chain's CDR3 is CASSFLGQEPGEQYF. The CDR3 DNA is TGTGCCAGCAGTTTTTTGGGACAGGAGCCTGGAGAGCAGTACTTC.

The chain has TRBV29-1 and TRBJ1-2, with a weak D call TRBD1 (5 bases). V shed 3 bases and J shed 4 bases, with 12 bases lying between them. The CDR3 covers 13 residues. Germline CDR1 reads SQVTM; CDR2 reads ANQGSEA. The CDR3 sequence is CSVDERGGYGYTF. The DNA of the CDR3 is TGCAGCGTTGATGAAAGGGGTGGCTATGGCTACACCTTC.

CDR3 residues: CASSVEGCPQNIQYF. The CDR3 DNA follows: TGTGCCAGCAGTGTGGAGGGATGCCCCCAAAACATTCAGTACTTC. The chain links TRBV6-4 to TRBJ2-4; D possibly corresponds to TRBD2 (6 bases). V lost 4 bases and J lost 5, with 15 bases in between. Germline V lookup: CDR1 MRHNA, CDR2 SNTAGT. The CDR3 spans 15 residues.

This sequence joins TRBV6-5 and TRBJ1-2; D is perhaps TRBD1 (6 bases). The CDR3 has 13 residues. Per the germline V gene, CDR1 is MNHEY and CDR2 is SVGAGI. V shed 10 bases and J shed 8 bases, with 20 bases lying between them. The CDR3 sequence is CATRGAVSRGYTF. The CDR3 DNA follows: TGTGCCACGCGGGGGGCGGTTTCGAGGGGCTACACCTTC.

This chain joins TRBV28 and TRBJ1-5; TRBD1 aligns across 7 bases. The trim removed 8 bases at V and 3 bases at J, leaving 13 bases unmatched. Germline V gene sequence: CDR1 MDHEN, CDR2 SYDVKM. CDR3 length: 16 amino acids. CDR3 sequence: CASGIPGQKLNQPQHF. CDR3 DNA: TGTGCCAGCGGTATACCGGGACAGAAGCTCAATCAGCCCCAGCATTTT.

V and J are TRBV5-1 and TRBJ1-2; possible D gene TRBD1, 6 bases. V was trimmed by 3 bases and J by 6 bases, leaving 24 bases between them. Looked up from germline, CDR1 is SGHRS and CDR2 is YFSETQ. This CDR3 has 17 amino acids. The CDR3 spells CASSSGQLSALTDGYTF. CDR3 DNA sequence: TGCGCCAGCAGCTCAGGACAGCTTTCTGCATTGACAGATGGCTACACCTTC.

The rearrangement links TRBV7-9 to TRBJ1-6; D not certain. V was trimmed by 5 bases and J by 5 bases, leaving 4 bases between them. The CDR3 has 12 residues. Germline V gene sequence: CDR1 SEHNR, CDR2 FQNEAQ (reference sequence). CDR3 in amino acids: CASSLNNSPLHF. The CDR3 region has the DNA TGTGCCAGCAGCCTTAATAATTCACCCCTCCACTTT.

The chain combines TRBV6-5 with TRBJ2-3; 7 bases match TRBD2. This CDR3 is 15 amino acids long. V shed 1 base, J shed 0 bases, and the junction held 1 base outside the gene matches. CDR1 MNHEY and CDR2 SVGAGI come from the germline V gene. The CDR3 protein is CASSYWRGSTDTQYF. CDR3 coding DNA: TGTGCCAGCAGTTACTGGCGGGGGAGCACAGATACGCAGTATTTT.

The rearrangement joins TRBV28 to TRBJ2-1, with 8 bases lining up with TRBD2. Germline CDR1 is MDHEN and CDR2 is SYDVKM. The junction had 8 bases not matched to a gene; V was cut back by 6 bases and J by 4 bases. This CDR3 contains 15 residues. The CDR3 DNA sequence: TGTGCCAGCAGGCCCGGGACTAGAGAATACAATGAGCAGTTCTTC. Translated: CASRPGTREYNEQFF.

The gene calls are TRBV7-8 and TRBJ2-1, with 11 bases matching TRBD2. V lost 1 base, J lost 4 bases, and 3 bases stayed unmatched. Looked up from germline, CDR1 is SGHVS and CDR2 is FQNEAQ. The CDR3 spans 16 residues. CDR3 amino acids: CASSLDASGGYNEQFF. The CDR3, as DNA: TGTGCCAGCAGCTTAGATGCTAGCGGGGGGTACAATGAGCAGTTCTTC.

The V and J genes are TRBV7-2 and TRBJ2-1; weak D call: TRBD2 (6 bases). In germline, CDR1 is SGHTA, CDR2 FQGNSA. V dropped 0 bases and J dropped 9 bases, with 15 bases sitting between them. This CDR3 spans 15 amino acids. The CDR3 spells CASSLAGLAEGEQFF. The CDR3 DNA is TGTGCCAGCAGCTTAGCGGGACTCGCCGAAGGTGAGCAGTTCTTC.

The chain employs TRBV19 and TRBJ1-5; D is unclear. The CDR3 runs to 13 residues. Germline CDR1 LNHDA, CDR2 SQIVND (reference sequence). Trimming took off 3 bases at V and 3 bases at J, with 6 bases between the two ends. CDR3 loop: CASSMRDNQPQHF. As DNA, the CDR3 is TGTGCCAGTAGTATGCGAGACAATCAGCCCCAGCATTTT. The full variable domain, with the rest looked up from reference TRBV19 and TRBJ1-5, is DGGITQSPKYLFRKEGQNVTLSCEQNLNHDAMYWYRQDPGQGLRLIYYSQIVNDFQKGDIAEGYSVSREKKESFPLTVTSAQKNPTAFYLCASSMRDNQPQHFGDGTRLSIL.

The genes are TRBV5-1 and TRBJ2-1, with 7 bases matching TRBD2. CDR1 is SGHRS and CDR2 is YFSETQ in the germline V gene. J gave up 4 bases and V 3 bases, and 4 bases lay outside the gene matches. The CDR3 consists of 14 residues. The CDR3 nucleotides read TGCGCCAGCAGCTGGGGGGGTAGGTACAATGAGCAGTTCTTC. Its translation is CASSWGGRYNEQFF.

The chain couples TRBV27 to TRBJ1-1; D is perhaps TRBD1 (6 bases). Between the trimmed V and J ends, which lost 5 bases and 3 bases, there was a span of 10 bases. This CDR3 comprises 13 residues. Germline CDR1 reads MNHEY; CDR2 reads SMNVEV (reference sequence). CDR3 in DNA: TGTGCCAGCAGTCACCAGGGGTACACTGAAGCTTTCTTT. It encodes CASSHQGYTEAFF.

The chain uses TRBV4-1 and TRBJ1-1, with a possible D match to TRBD1 (5 bases). Trimming cost V 0 bases and J 3 bases, with 8 bases left between them. Per germline, CDR1 MGHRA and CDR2 YSYEKL. The CDR3 totals 14 residues. In nucleotides, the CDR3 is TGCGCCAGCAGCCAAGATGACAGCTACACTGAAGCTTTCTTT. It encodes CASSQDDSYTEAFF.

The gene calls are TRBV2 and TRBJ1-5; perhaps TRBD1 as D (5 bases). The V end lost 0 bases, the J end lost 2 bases, and 11 bases lay between the germline ends. CDR1 and CDR2 from the germline V gene are SNHLY and FYNNEI. This CDR3 contains 16 residues. The CDR3 loop reads CASSEASGVGNQPQHF. The CDR3 DNA reads as TGTGCCAGCAGTGAAGCTTCGGGGGTCGGCAATCAGCCCCAGCATTTT.

V is TRBV7-9 and J is TRBJ2-1, with TRBD2 identical over 8 bases. The CDR3 extends over 13 amino acids. V shed 9 bases, J shed 8 bases, and the junction held 9 bases outside the gene matches. Per germline, CDR1 SEHNR and CDR2 FQNEAQ (reference sequence). The CDR3 bases are TGTGCCAGTGGGCGGCGGGGGGCCGATGAGCAGTTCTTC. Translated: CASGRRGADEQFF. Full variable domain (missing parts from reference TRBV7-9 and TRBJ2-1): DTGVSQNPRHKITKRGQNVTFRCDPISEHNRLYWYRQTLGQGPEFLTYFQNEAQLEKSRLLSDRFSAERPKGSFSTLEIQRTEQGDSAMYLCASGRRGADEQFFGPGTRLTVL.

The genes are TRBV9 and TRBJ2-1; 11 bases line up with TRBD1. Germline loops: CDR1 SGDLS, CDR2 YYNGEE. Unmatched junction bases numbered 9, after V lost 0 bases and J lost 4 bases. The CDR3 is 18 amino acids. The CDR3 nucleotides read TGTGCCAGCAGCGTAGCCATTCCCGGGACAGGGGGATACAATGAGCAGTTCTTC. Amino acids: CASSVAIPGTGGYNEQFF.

This chain joins TRBV4-3 and TRBJ1-4; D perhaps matches TRBD1 (6 bases). V lost 4 bases to trimming and J lost 7 bases, with 13 bases between them. Germline CDR1 and CDR2: LGHNA and YSLEER. This CDR3 is built from 14 residues. The CDR3 DNA reads TGCGCCAGCAGCCTCAGGGGCGGTGGTGAAAAACTGTTTTTT. Translated: CASSLRGGGEKLFF.

This chain connects TRBV5-4 to TRBJ2-5; D is possibly TRBD1 (6 bases). Trimming removed 4 bases from V and 3 bases from J, with 19 bases in between. Germline loops: CDR1 SGHNT, CDR2 YYREEE (reference sequence). CDR3 length: 16 residues. The CDR3 DNA reads TGTGCCAGCAGCCAAACAGGGCAAGGGCGGAAAGAGACCCAGTACTTC. Translating gives CASSQTGQGRKETQYF.

The CDR3 sequence: CASSYGLIRNSPLHF. Written as DNA, the CDR3 is TGTGCCAGCAGTTACGGACTTATACGGAATTCACCCCTCCACTTT. The chain recombines TRBV6-5 with TRBJ1-6; D unclear. The CDR3 is 15 residues long. Between the trimmed V and J ends, which lost 2 bases and 7 bases, there was a span of 12 bases. CDR1 is MNHEY, CDR2 SVGAGI, per germline.

The CDR3 DNA reads as TGTGCCAGCAGCCCGCGGACAGGGGTAAACTATGGCTACACCTTC. Translated, it gives CASSPRTGVNYGYTF. V gene TRBV14 combines with J gene TRBJ1-2; TRBD1 matches at 9 bases. CDR3 size: 15 residues. Germline V lookup: CDR1 SGHDN, CDR2 FVKESK. After removal of 4 bases from V and 2 bases from J, the junction contained 5 bases not matched to a gene.

J is TRBJ2-1 and V is TRBV2; 7 positions match TRBD2. CDR1 and CDR2 (germline): SNHLY, FYNNEI. V shed 1 base and J 0 bases; nucleotides not matched to a gene: 9. CDR3 length: 18 residues. CDR3 amino acids: CASSEGAGRTSSYNEQFF. The CDR3 region has the DNA TGTGCCAGCAGTGAAGGAGCGGGGAGGACAAGCTCCTACAATGAGCAGTTCTTC.

This chain links TRBV5-1 with TRBJ1-4; 11 bases map to TRBD1. The CDR3 length is 16 residues. Trimming removed 5 bases from V and 7 bases from J; junction bases left unmatched: 10. CDR1 SGHRS and CDR2 YFSETQ come from the germline V gene. In DNA, the CDR3 is TGCGCCAGCAGGAGGGACAGGGGGGTTCAAGGTGAAAAACTGTTTTTT. This gives the protein CASRRDRGVQGEKLFF.